The 20 T cell receptor beta chains given below trace back to one sample, sequenced in a study of monozygotic twins with inflammatory bowel disease. TCRdb reprocessed the 5' RACE reads and reports one entry per CDR3 protein, with no DNA. The repertoire table contains more than 300,000 distinct CDR3 sequences. Sequenced input: blood. These receptors all stem from a human donor with ulcerative colitis or Crohn's disease, or a healthy co-twin of an affected twin (not recorded which).

The chain recombines TRBV7-2 with TRBJ2-5; TCRdb's assignment of TRBD1 cannot be checked, as there is no DNA. The CDR3 sequence is 15 residues long. CDR1 SGHTA and CDR2 FQGNSA come from the germline V gene. The CDR3 loop is CASTGRAVGIETQYF.

This sequence joins TRBV6-1 and TRBJ1-6. The CDR3 spans 13 residues. The V gene's germline CDR1 is MNHNS and CDR2 SASEGT. The CDR3 is CASDQWDNSALHF.

This chain joins TRBV27 and TRBJ2-2; TCRdb proposes TRBD2, but this gene call is untestable without DNA. This CDR3 contains 15 residues. CDR1 is MNHEY, CDR2 SMNVEV, per germline (reference sequence). The CDR3 here is CASSFLAGNTGELFF.

The chain is built from TRBV20-1 and TRBJ1-6. Germline V CDR1 and CDR2: DFQATT, SNEGSKA (reference sequence). The CDR3 is made up of 14 amino acids. CDR3 protein: CSARSADYNSPLHF.

The V gene is TRBV4-3, the J gene TRBJ1-1; TCRdb indicates TRBD1, and absent DNA this call remains unverified. This CDR3 region has 17 residues. Germline V gene sequence: CDR1 LGHNA, CDR2 YSLEER. This chain's CDR3 is CASSQAGQGDVNTEAFF.

This chain joins TRBV7-9 and TRBJ1-4; the TRBD1 assignment by TCRdb is unverifiable without DNA. Germline lookup yields CDR1 SEHNR and CDR2 FQNEAQ (reference sequence). The CDR3 contains 14 residues. CDR3: CASSLTGLGEKLFF.

The rearrangement links TRBV12-3 or TRBV12-4 to TRBJ2-3. This CDR3 contains 16 residues. The CDR3 loop reads CASSPLRPGGTDTQYF.

V and J are TRBV10-3 and TRBJ1-5. Germline assignment: CDR1 ENHRY and CDR2 SYGVKD. This CDR3 contains 13 residues. This chain's CDR3 is CAISQTGNQPQHF.

V gene TRBV18 combines with J gene TRBJ1-1; as DNA is missing, the TRBD1 call by TCRdb cannot be tested. The CDR3 totals 16 residues. Germline V gene sequence: CDR1 KGHSH, CDR2 LQKENI. The CDR3 spells CASSPQGTGGNTEAFF.

The V call is TRBV7-2, the J call TRBJ1-2. This CDR3 region has 15 residues. CDR1 is SGHTA and CDR2 is FQGNSA in the germline V gene. The CDR3 protein is CASSFAGLANYGYTF.

The rearrangement uses TRBV9 and TRBJ2-2; TCRdb's D call of TRBD1 is untestable without DNA. The CDR3 spans 16 residues. Germline lookup yields CDR1 SGDLS and CDR2 YYNGEE. CDR3 residues: CASSVAGTANTGELFF.

The J gene is TRBJ2-7, the V gene TRBV6-2 or TRBV6-3. The CDR3 covers 17 residues. Germline V gives CDR1 MNHEY, CDR2 SVGEGT. The CDR3 sequence is CASSYPHQGRSSYEQYF.

V is TRBV18 and J is TRBJ2-5; TCRdb lists TRBD1, though no DNA is available to test this call. The CDR3 extends over 15 amino acids. The germline V gene has CDR1 KGHSH and CDR2 LQKENI. The chain's CDR3 is CASSPRQGLEETQYF.

The chain has TRBV27 and TRBJ2-7; there is no DNA to check the TCRdb D call of TRBD2. This CDR3 is built from 15 residues. Germline CDR1 MNHEY, CDR2 SMNVEV (reference sequence). The CDR3 here is CASSWTSGGSYEQYF.

V and J are TRBV7-9 and TRBJ1-1. Per the germline V gene, CDR1 is SEHNR and CDR2 is FQNEAQ (reference sequence). CDR3 length: 14 amino acids. The CDR3 here is CASSYWDRNTEAFF. Combining the CDR3 with reference TRBV7-9 and TRBJ1-1 gives the whole variable domain DTGVSQNPRHKITKRGQNVTFRCDPISEHNRLYWYRQTLGQGPEFLTYFQNEAQLEKSRLLSDRFSAERPKGSFSTLEIQRTEQGDSAMYLCASSYWDRNTEAFFGQGTRLTVV.

The chain links TRBV5-5 to TRBJ1-5. The CDR3 sequence is 15 residues long. The germline V gene encodes CDR1 SGHKS and CDR2 YYEKEE (reference sequence). The CDR3 region is CASSWGPYSNQPQHF.

V and J are TRBV6-1 and TRBJ2-5. CDR1 and CDR2 from the germline V gene are MNHNS and SASEGT. The CDR3 loop spans 12 amino acids. CDR3: CASSELAETQYF.

V and J are TRBV11-2 and TRBJ2-3; lacking DNA, the TRBD1 call made by TCRdb goes unchecked. The germline CDR1 and CDR2 sequences are SGHAT and FQNNGV. The CDR3 spans 12 residues. CDR3 protein: CASKSGPDTQYF.

This sequence joins TRBV20-1 and TRBJ2-7; lacking DNA, the TRBD1 call made by TCRdb goes unchecked. The CDR3 is 14 residues long. From germline, CDR1 is DFQATT and CDR2 SNEGSKA (reference sequence). The CDR3 loop reads CSATRTGRGNEQYF.

The genes are TRBV12-3 or TRBV12-4 and TRBJ1-5. The CDR3 is 15 amino acids. CDR3 amino acids: CASSLSAGAPERAYF.